This TCR beta chain emerged from a study of blood T cell repertoires in COVID-19. Turning to the study itself: Some COVID-19 samples were acute and others convalescent; all came from the United States, Italy and Spain. PBMCs, B-cell-depleted T cells, or T cells were the source of the cDNA or gDNA that made up the material.

Authors' analysis steps: Reference gene primer amplification gave nucleated cell count estimates. Repertoires were generated with immunoSEQ multiplex PCR, while TCRdb's copy carries only in-frame clones and drops some. That table is the source of V, J and clone size, and D and trimming were worked out from the DNA. The table includes about 100,000 clones, roughly nine tenths detected once. The V segment lost 4 bases and the J segment 7 bases; nucleotides outside the gene matches: 9. This CDR3 contains 15 residues. Germline lookup yields CDR1 MNHNY and CDR2 SVGAGI (reference sequence). The receptor comes from a man aged 45-65 years with active COVID-19. The sequenced material came from peripheral blood. V and J are TRBV6-6 and TRBJ2-1, with 8 bases lining up with TRBD1. The CDR3 protein is CASSSGTGGGNEQFF. The CDR3 coding sequence is TGTGCCAGCAGTTCGGGGACAGGAGGTGGAAATGAGCAGTTCTTC.